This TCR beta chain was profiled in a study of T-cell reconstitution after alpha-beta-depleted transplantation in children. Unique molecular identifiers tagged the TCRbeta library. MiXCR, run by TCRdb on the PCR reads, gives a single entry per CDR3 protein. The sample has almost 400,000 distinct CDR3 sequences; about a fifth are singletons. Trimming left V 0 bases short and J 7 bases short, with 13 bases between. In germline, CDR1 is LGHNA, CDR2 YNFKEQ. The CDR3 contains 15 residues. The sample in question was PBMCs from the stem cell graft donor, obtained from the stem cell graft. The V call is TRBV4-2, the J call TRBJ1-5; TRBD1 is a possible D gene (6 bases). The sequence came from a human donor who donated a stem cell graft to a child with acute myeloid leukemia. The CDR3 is CASSQEGGDRQPQHF. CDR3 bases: TGTGCCAGCAGCCAAGAAGGGGGGGACCGGCAGCCCCAGCATTTT.